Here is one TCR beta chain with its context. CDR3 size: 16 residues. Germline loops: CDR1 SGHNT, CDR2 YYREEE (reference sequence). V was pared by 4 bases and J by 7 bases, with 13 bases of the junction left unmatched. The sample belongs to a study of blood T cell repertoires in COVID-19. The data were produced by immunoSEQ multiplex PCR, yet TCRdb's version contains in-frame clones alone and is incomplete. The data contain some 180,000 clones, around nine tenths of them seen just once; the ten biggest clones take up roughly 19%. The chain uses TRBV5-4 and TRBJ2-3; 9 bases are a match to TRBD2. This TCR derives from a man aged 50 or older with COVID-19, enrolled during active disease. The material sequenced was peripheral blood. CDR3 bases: TGTGCCAGCAGCCACTCTAGCGGGACGACCCGTTATACGCAGTATTTT. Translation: CASSHSSGTTRYTQYF.